Described below is a single TCR beta chain sequence and its context. Its antigen is not known. This entry comes from a study of shared clonotypes between healthy human individuals. Study-wide findings and caveats: Among the subsets, naive ones generally showed larger estimated richness than memory ones.

In germline, CDR1 is SGHRS, CDR2 YFSETQ. V was pared by 4 bases and J by 2 bases, with 3 bases of the junction left unmatched. This CDR3 is 14 amino acids long. Assay used: immunoSEQ multiplex PCR; TCRdb lists only in-frame clones, some missing. The sample holds about 990,000 clones; 70% to 80% are singletons and the top ten take 0.5% to 0.65%. Healthy HIV-negative adults with no recent acute infections or vaccinations were recruited as donors. Naive CD4+ cells were CD45RA-selected; the remaining cells were memory. The sequenced sample consisted of memory CD4+ T cells from PBMCs. Subset indicated: CD45RA-negative fraction. This rearrangement joins TRBV5-1 to TRBJ2-4; 7 bases agree with TRBD1. This clonotype originated in a man between 18 and 29 years old in good health. Some clones in this sample may be carry-over from other donors' samples. The DNA of the CDR3 is TGCGCCAGCAGCCAGGGGGTTACCAAAAACATTCAGTACTTC. This gives the protein CASSQGVTKNIQYF.